The 13 T cell receptor beta chains in this list originate from one sample, sequenced in a study of blood T cells in healthy people across ages. Primed by a sample-barcoded 5' primer and a J-beta primer mix, a second PCR proceeded for about 6 to 12 cycles. TCRdb independently ran MiXCR on the 5' RACE reads; one entry per CDR3 protein. Counted here are more than 500,000 distinct CDR3 sequences, approximately 27% occurring once; the ten biggest clones make up 18%. Sequencing was performed on blood. These receptor sequences come from a woman in her sixties or seventies in good health.

The V call is TRBV7-2, the J call TRBJ1-3, with 7 bases aligning to TRBD1. CDR1 SGHTA and CDR2 FQGNSA come from the germline V gene. The length of the CDR3 is 17 residues. V shed 5 bases and J 1 base; nucleotides not matched to a gene: 11. The CDR3 DNA sequence: TGTGCCAGCAGCCCCGCAGGGGGAGCGCGGTCTGGAAACACCATATATTTT. Translation: CASSPAGGARSGNTIYF.

This chain uses TRBV12-3 or TRBV12-4 with TRBJ2-1; D gene uncertain. The J call is uncertain, as TRBJ2-7 better fits the DNA end. The CDR3 consists of 15 residues. The CDR3 region is CASSLVYSRTYEQYF. The CDR3, as DNA: TGTGCCAGCAGTTTGGTATACTCCAGAACCTACGAGCAGTACTTC.

Notes on this clonotype: One end of the junction does not line up with germline, which may come from a read error. The CDR3: CASSAKPGQENAGELFF. The CDR3 nucleotides read TGTGCCAGCAGCGCAAAACCGGGACAGGAGAACGCCGGGGAGCTGTTTTTT. The chain combines TRBV7-6 with TRBJ2-2, with TRBD1 identical over 8 bases. Germline CDR1 SGHVS, CDR2 FNYEAQ. This CDR3 is built from 17 residues.

This clonotype appeared a few times. The gene calls are TRBV6-2 or TRBV6-3 and TRBJ1-5; weak D call: TRBD1 (6 bases). V was trimmed by 2 bases and J by 8 bases, leaving 22 bases between them. CDR3 size: 17 residues. CDR1 and CDR2 from the germline V gene are MNHEY and SVGEGT. The CDR3 nucleotides read TGTGCCAGCAGTTACGCATCGACAGGCGCACGTTTTGAGCCCCAGCATTTT. Protein product: CASSYASTGARFEPQHF.

The CDR3 region has the DNA TGCAGCGTGACTAGCGGCACAGAGACCCAGTACTTC. This translates into CSVTSGTETQYF. The chain links TRBV29-1 to TRBJ2-5; 9 nucleotides agree with TRBD2. The CDR3 runs 12 residues. Germline lookup yields CDR1 SQVTM and CDR2 ANQGSEA. The V segment lost 6 bases and the J segment 4 bases; nucleotides outside the gene matches: 3.

The genes are TRBV6-6 and TRBJ1-1, with D possibly being TRBD1 (6 bases). Trimming removed 5 bases from V and 2 bases from J, with 18 bases in between. This CDR3 is 16 amino acids long. The germline gives CDR1 MNHNY, CDR2 SVGAGI (reference sequence). Written as DNA, the CDR3 is TGTGCCAGCAGTACTCAGGCGGCCAGGGGAAACACTGAAGCTTTCTTT. Its translation: CASSTQAARGNTEAFF.

The rearrangement uses TRBV5-1 and TRBJ2-2; D unresolved. CDR3 length: 15 amino acids. Deletions cut 1 base from V and 2 bases from J, with 9 bases between. Germline V gene lookup returns CDR1 SGHRS and CDR2 YFSETQ. The CDR3 DNA reads TGCGCCAGCAGCTTGCAGCAGGCTAACACCGGGGAGCTGTTTTTT. The encoded protein is CASSLQQANTGELFF.

This clonotype appeared a few times. The chain employs TRBV18 and TRBJ1-4; D is uncertain. Trimming stripped 3 bases from V and 5 bases from J, with 13 bases between. The germline CDR1 and CDR2 sequences are KGHSH and LQKENI. This CDR3 contains 15 residues. CDR3 nucleotides: TGTGCCAGCTCACCCCAATCGGCTCACAATGAAAAACTGTTTTTT. This codes for CASSPQSAHNEKLFF.

V and J are TRBV12-3 or TRBV12-4 and TRBJ1-3, with D possibly being TRBD1 (5 bases). The CDR3 runs to 15 residues. The ends were cut back, 6 bases at V and 0 bases at J, with 12 bases in the middle. The CDR3, as DNA: TGTGCCAGCAGGGGGACCCGACACTCTGGAAACACCATATATTTT. Its translation: CASRGTRHSGNTIYF.

CDR3 in amino acids: CSARGGDSNYGYTF. CDR3 sequence (DNA): TGCAGTGCTAGAGGCGGGGACAGTAACTATGGCTACACCTTC. The V call is TRBV20-1, the J call TRBJ1-2, with TRBD1 matching over 7 bases. The CDR3 extends over 14 amino acids. Per the germline V gene, CDR1 is DFQATT and CDR2 is SNEGSKA (reference sequence). V lost 1 base and J lost 1; bases outside the gene matches: 3.

The rearrangement uses TRBV6-5 and TRBJ1-2, with D maybe TRBD1 (6 bases). The CDR3 spans 15 residues. Trimming took off 0 bases at V and 2 bases at J, with 10 bases between the two ends. Germline values: CDR1 MNHEY, CDR2 SVGAGI. CDR3 coding DNA: TGTGCCAGCAGTTACTCGACAGGACTCAACTATGGCTACACCTTC. As protein: CASSYSTGLNYGYTF.

This clonotype was picked up a small number of times. The CDR3 spells CASSLLAPYNEQFF. For the CDR3, the DNA is TGTGCCAGCAGCTTACTAGCACCCTACAATGAGCAGTTCTTC. The V and J genes are TRBV7-9 and TRBJ2-5; TRBD2 is a possible D gene (5 bases). TRBJ2-1 matches the DNA end more closely, so the J call is doubtful. Germline-derived CDR1 and CDR2 are SEHNR and FQNEAQ (reference sequence). The CDR3 is 14 residues long.

This clonotype was observed a handful of times. The chain couples TRBV20-1 to TRBJ2-4; 8 nucleotides line up with TRBD2. There are 14 residues in the CDR3. The germline gives CDR1 DFQATT, CDR2 SNEGSKA (reference sequence). CDR3 loop: CSVTSGGFKNIQYF. The CDR3 DNA is TGCAGCGTCACTAGCGGTGGGTTCAAAAACATTCAGTACTTC.